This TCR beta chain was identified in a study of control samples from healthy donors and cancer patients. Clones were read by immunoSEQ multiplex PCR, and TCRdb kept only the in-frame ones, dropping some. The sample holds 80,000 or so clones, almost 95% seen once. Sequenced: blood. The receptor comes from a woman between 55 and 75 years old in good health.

The CDR3 sequence is CASSSGTGVAGELFF. The CDR3 nucleotides are TGTGCCAGCAGTTCCGGGACAGGGGTCGCCGGGGAGCTGTTTTTT. This chain joins TRBV6-2 or TRBV6-3 and TRBJ2-2; 10 bases agree with TRBD1. J gave up 6 bases and V 4 bases, and 5 bases lay outside the gene matches. Germline V gene data show CDR1 as MNHEY and CDR2 as SVGEGT. The CDR3 contains 15 residues.